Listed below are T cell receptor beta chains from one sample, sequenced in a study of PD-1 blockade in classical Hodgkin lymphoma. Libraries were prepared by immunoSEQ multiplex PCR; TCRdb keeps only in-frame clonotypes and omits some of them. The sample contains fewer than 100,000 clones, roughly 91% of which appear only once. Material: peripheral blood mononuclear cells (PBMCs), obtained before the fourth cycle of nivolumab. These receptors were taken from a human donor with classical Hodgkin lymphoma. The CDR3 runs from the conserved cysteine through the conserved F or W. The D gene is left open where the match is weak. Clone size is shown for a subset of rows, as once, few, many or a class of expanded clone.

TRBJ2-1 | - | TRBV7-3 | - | TGTGCCAGCAGCTTTGGGGTGCGGGGCAATGAGCAGTTCTTC | CASSFGVRGNEQFF
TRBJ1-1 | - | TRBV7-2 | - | TGTGCCAGCAGCTCGCGAAACAGGGTCATGAACACTGAAGCTTTCTTT | CASSSRNRVMNTEAFF
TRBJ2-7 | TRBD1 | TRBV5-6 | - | TGTGCCAGCAGCCCCGGCCCGGGACAGCGCTACGAGCAGTACTTC | CASSPGPGQRYEQYF
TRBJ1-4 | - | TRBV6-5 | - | TGTGCCAGCAGTTACACCGGGTTTGCCAATGAAAAACTGTTTTTT | CASSYTGFANEKLFF
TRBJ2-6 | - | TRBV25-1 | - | TGTGCCAGCAGTGGGGGTAGCTCTGGGGCCAACGTCCTGACTTTC | CASSGGSSGANVLTF
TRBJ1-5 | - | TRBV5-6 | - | TGTGCCAGCAGCTTGAAGCGGGGACAGCCCCAGCATTTT | CASSLKRGQPQHF
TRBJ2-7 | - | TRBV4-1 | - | TGCGCCAGCAGCCCCAGTGACCCCCCGGGTGACGAGCAGTACTTC | CASSPSDPPGDEQYF
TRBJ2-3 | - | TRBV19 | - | TGTGCCAGTAGTACCCCTCAAAAGGGGGGCACAGATACGCAGTATTTT | CASSTPQKGGTDTQYF
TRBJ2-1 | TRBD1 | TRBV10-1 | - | TGCGCCAGCAGTGAGACAGGGGGCGCAAATCATGAGCAGTTCTTC | CASSETGGANHEQFF
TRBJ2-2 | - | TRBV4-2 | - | TGTGCCAGCAGCCCGTTTCTAGGGGTAAACCCCGGGGAGCTGTTTTTT | CASSPFLGVNPGELFF
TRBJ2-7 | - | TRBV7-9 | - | TGTGCCAGCAGCCCCGCTGGCGAGGGGGGATACGAGCAGTACTTC | CASSPAGEGGYEQYF
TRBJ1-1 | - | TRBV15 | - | TGTGCCACCAGTTACGGGAACACTGAAGCTTTCTTT | CATSYGNTEAFF
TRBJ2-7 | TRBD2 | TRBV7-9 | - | TGTGCCAGCAGCTCCGGAGGGACTAGCGGTATTACCTACGAGCAGTACTTC | CASSSGGTSGITYEQYF
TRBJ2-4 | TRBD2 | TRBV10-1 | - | TGCGCCAGCAGTGCATCGGGACTAGCTCCCGGTGTTGACGCCAAAAACATTCAGTACTTC | CASSASGLAPGVDAKNIQYF
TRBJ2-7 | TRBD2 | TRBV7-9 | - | TGTGCCAGCAGCTTAGGGGTAGCGGGAGGTCGTGAGCAGTACTTC | CASSLGVAGGREQYF
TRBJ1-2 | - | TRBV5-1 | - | TGCGCCAGCAGCTTGAATCGGCCACAGGGCCACGGCTACACCTTC | CASSLNRPQGHGYTF
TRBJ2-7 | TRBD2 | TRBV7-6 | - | TGTGCCAGCAGCTTAGGGAGGACTAGCGGGATATACGAGCAGTACTTC | CASSLGRTSGIYEQYF
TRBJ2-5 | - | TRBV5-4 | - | TGTGCCAGCAGCCGACCCTCGACTCAACGCCAGGAGACCCAGTACTTC | CASSRPSTQRQETQYF
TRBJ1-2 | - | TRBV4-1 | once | TGCGCCAGCAGCCAAGCCGGGGGGAACTATGGCTACACCTTC | CASSQAGGNYGYTF
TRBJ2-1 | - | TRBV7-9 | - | TGTGCCAGCAGCTCTGAGCAGTTCTTC | CASSSEQFF
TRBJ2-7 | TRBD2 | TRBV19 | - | TGTGCCAGTAGTAGTGTAGCGGGCGGCTACGAGCAGTACTTC | CASSSVAGGYEQYF
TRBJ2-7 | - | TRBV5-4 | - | TGTGCCAGCAGCTCCCCCCGGATCTCCACCTACGAGCAGTACTTC | CASSSPRISTYEQYF
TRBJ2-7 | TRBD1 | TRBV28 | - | TGTGCCAGCAGTAACCCTGGGACAGTCTACGAGCAGTACTTC | CASSNPGTVYEQYF
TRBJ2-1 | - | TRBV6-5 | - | TGTGCCAGCAGTTACCTAGGGCCGCGAGACAATGAGCAGTTCTTC | CASSYLGPRDNEQFF
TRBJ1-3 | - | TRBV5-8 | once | TGTGCCAGCAGCTTGGGTGCGATCTCTGGAAACACCATATATTTT | CASSLGAISGNTIYF
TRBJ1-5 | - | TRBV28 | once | TGTGCCAGCAGTTTTCGCATCCCCCGACGGTCCGAGAGTCAGCCCCAGCATTTT | CASSFRIPRRSESQPQHF
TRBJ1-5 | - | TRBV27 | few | TGTGCCAGCAGTTTGACAGGAACCATCCAGCCCCAGCATTTT | CASSLTGTIQPQHF
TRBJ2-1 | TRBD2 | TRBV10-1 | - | TGCGCCAGCGGCCCCCCGGGACTAGAGGGGAGACATGAGCAGTTCTTC | CASGPPGLEGRHEQFF
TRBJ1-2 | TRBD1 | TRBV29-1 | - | TGCAGCGCTAAACTGGGACAGAGTCTCTATGGCTACACCTTC | CSAKLGQSLYGYTF
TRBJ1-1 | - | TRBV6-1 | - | TGTGCCAGCAGTGCTGGATGGGACACTGAAGCTTTCTTT | CASSAGWDTEAFF
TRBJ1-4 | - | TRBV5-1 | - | TGCGCCAGCAGCTTGGTTGCCGATGTTGGGACTAATGAAAAACTGTTTTTT | CASSLVADVGTNEKLFF
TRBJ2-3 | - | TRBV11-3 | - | TGTGCCAGCAGCTTAGAAAGGACAGGCACAGATACGCAGTATTTT | CASSLERTGTDTQYF
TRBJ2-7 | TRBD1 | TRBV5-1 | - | TGCGCCAGCAGCTTGGATTCCCGGGACAGGGGGGGGAGGTACGAGCAGTACTTC | CASSLDSRDRGGRYEQYF
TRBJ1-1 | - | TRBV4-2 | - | TGTGCCAGCAGCCCTCACTTGAACACTGAAGCTTTCTTT | CASSPHLNTEAFF
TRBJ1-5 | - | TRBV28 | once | TGTGCCAGCTGGATAACAGGGTTCGATCAGCCCCAGCATTTT | CASWITGFDQPQHF
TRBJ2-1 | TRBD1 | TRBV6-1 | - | TGTGCCAGCAGTGAAGTGCCTTTGGCCGGGACAGGGACGGTTTTTGGGTTGTTCTTC | CASSEVPLAGTGTVFGLFF
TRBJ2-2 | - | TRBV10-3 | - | TGTGCCATCAGTGAAACCGGGGAGCTGTTTTTT | CAISETGELFF
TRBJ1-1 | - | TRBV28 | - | TGTGCCAGCAGTTTCCCGCTTTTGGGTGCTTTCTTT | CASSFPLLGAFF
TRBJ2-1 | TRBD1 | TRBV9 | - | TGTGCCAGCAGCGTAGGGACAGGGACTAATGAGCAGTTCTTC | CASSVGTGTNEQFF
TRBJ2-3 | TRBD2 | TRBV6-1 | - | TGTGCCAGCAGTGAACGCAGAGCGGGAGCGAGCGGGCCCACAGATACGCAGTATTTT | CASSERRAGASGPTDTQYF